This TCR beta chain was found in a study of OX40 agonist ivuxolimab in advanced cancers. Measured with immunoSEQ multiplex PCR; TCRdb has only the in-frame clones, and not every one. The sample lists approximately 50,000 clones, 65% to 85% seen once, with around 3.9% in the top ten. CDR3 length equals 14 residues. The V gene end was trimmed by 7 bases and the J gene end by 6 bases; junction bases not matched to a gene: 9. The germline gives CDR1 SGHTA, CDR2 FQGNSA. This chain joins TRBV7-2 and TRBJ1-5; 7 bases are shared with TRBD1. This receptor was taken from an adult with an advanced solid tumor such as melanoma, head and neck, liver or kidney cancer. The sequencing here drew on CD4+ or CD8+ T cells sorted from blood, taken in a trial of the OX40 agonist ivuxolimab. CDR3 nucleotides: TGTGCCAGCACAAGACAGGGTATGACTCAGCCCCAGCATTTT. Translated, it gives CASTRQGMTQPQHF.